The entry below describes one T cell receptor beta chain. The clone's antigen remains unknown. Base-call qualities are not available, and no considerably larger clone is one nucleotide away. The sample is drawn from a study of blood T cell repertoires in COVID-19 (TCRdb year 2020). In terms of the full investigation: The collaborator samples originated in the United States, Italy and Spain and spanned the acute and convalescent phases of COVID-19. The prospective study material was composed of cDNA or gDNA derived from T cells, B-cell-depleted T cells, or PBMCs. Deeply sampled blood TCRbeta repertoires from subjects exposed to, actively infected with, or recovered from COVID-19 were included in the dataset. The repertoires were made available in a free public database intended to serve as a resource for research on the immune response to SARS-CoV-2. The samples were drawn from the first 160 participants of the ongoing ImmuneRACE study and from 950 to 1,500 subjects provided by 6 global collaborators. The sample metadata nearly always contained a de-identified subject ID, COVID-19 status, age in years and sex. HLA class I and class II types, where available, came from metadata supplied by the sample provider rather than from assay-based typing. The investigation overall reported the following: The quantity of clinical and demographic metadata differed by source and by participant and was supplied without curation.

Each collaborating institution followed its own protocols to collect whole blood in K2EDTA tubes. For TCRbeta analysis, collaborators shipped samples as frozen whole blood, isolated PBMCs, or DNA extracted from either of those sample types. TCRbeta CDR3 regions were amplified from genomic DNA by means of the immunoSEQ Assay, a bias-controlled multiplex PCR. Per the authors' processing: The number of nucleated cells in each sample was estimated from the amplification of reference gene primers within the assay. To quantify the absolute abundance of each unique TCRbeta CDR3 rearrangement, sequence reads were collapsed and filtered. Productive Simpson clonality was computed per sample as the square root of Simpson's diversity index over productive rearrangements. Drawn from immuneACCESS, this table holds only the in-frame rearrangements with V and J called that TCRdb kept. Clones are partly lost; checked studies trace under half to an unresolved V gene and leave the rest unexplained. For V, J and clone size, that table is used; D and trimming come from the DNA. The sample table holds approximately 270,000 clones, of which roughly 83% were seen once. Clones ranked in the top ten supply roughly 10% of the sample.

The sequenced sample consisted of peripheral blood. The TCR sequence derives from a man older than 75 with acute or convalescent COVID-19.

The CDR3 region has the sequence CASSLHPLAGGPNTGELFF. The bases are TGCGCCAGCAGCCTCCACCCCCTGGCGGGAGGACCGAACACCGGGGAGCTGTTTTTT. The chain employs TRBV5-1 and TRBJ2-2; 8 middle bases align to TRBD2. The cysteine opens and the phenylalanine closes a CDR3 of 19 amino acids. This entry keeps only the CDR3 DNA: 57 bases, framed from base 1. CDR1 and CDR2, per the germline V gene, are SGHRS and YFSETQ. Trimming leaves V shorter by 4 bases and J shorter by 0 bases, with the junction holding 14 bases beyond the gene matches.